This T cell receptor beta chain was observed in a study of cytomegalovirus exposure and HLA in healthy donors. PCR amplification relied on 60 Vbeta primers (plus 13 Jbeta primers). Assay used: immunoSEQ multiplex PCR; TCRdb lists only in-frame clones, some missing. The sample contains approximately 100,000 clones, roughly 70% of which appear only once. Study-wide points: A later analysis linked a missense DCLRE1C variant to TCR beta V- and J-gene trimming. Presence/absence results assume similar sequencing depth per donor, which may not hold. Per a later analysis, 18,000 or so TCR beta sequences showed association with HLA alleles at 0.05 false discovery rate.

In regard to this clone: Its target is not known.

There are 14 residues in the CDR3. Trimming at V came to 5 bases and at J to 6 bases, leaving 5 bases not matched to a gene. Germline assignment: CDR1 SQVTM and CDR2 ANQGSEA. Specimen: PBMCs. The clonotype comes from a male donor in good health and CMV-seronegative. V and J are TRBV29-1 and TRBJ2-2; 11 bases align to TRBD2. The CDR3 here is CSVRTSGFSGELFF. For the CDR3, the DNA is TGCAGCGTTAGGACTAGCGGGTTCTCCGGGGAGCTGTTTTTT.